The 30 T cell receptor beta chains in this list originate from one sample, sequenced in a study of T cell responses to AZD1222 COVID-19 vaccine. The data were produced by immunoSEQ multiplex PCR, yet TCRdb's version contains in-frame clones alone and is incomplete. The sample shows about 81,000 clones, 75% to 95% of them seen only once. The starting material was peripheral blood, obtained 28 days after the second AZD1222 dose. These receptors originate from an adult who received the AZD1222 COVID-19 vaccine.

The chain carries TRBV28 and TRBJ2-3, with no clear D. CDR1 and CDR2 (germline): MDHEN, SYDVKM. Between the trimmed V and J ends, which lost 5 bases and 10 bases, there was a span of 13 bases. The CDR3 consists of 12 residues. In DNA form, the CDR3 reads TGTGCCAGCAGTATCCCTCCGATGGCGCAGTATTTT. This encodes CASSIPPMAQYF.

The CDR3 spells CASSLGQKKGKTQYF. CDR3 DNA: TGTGCCAGCAGCTTGGGACAGAAAAAGGGGAAGACCCAGTACTTC. This chain connects TRBV5-8 to TRBJ2-5, with TRBD1 as a possible D gene (5 bases). V lost 0 bases, J lost 6 bases, and 15 bases lay in between. Germline V gene sequence: CDR1 SGHTS, CDR2 YDEGEE. The CDR3 is 15 residues long.

This sequence joins TRBV6-5 and TRBJ2-5; TRBD1 agrees at 8 bases. The germline gives CDR1 MNHEY, CDR2 SVGAGI. The length of the CDR3 is 14 residues. Unmatched junction bases numbered 6, after V lost 4 bases and J lost 5 bases. The CDR3 spells CASSSSTGVETQYF. DNA of the CDR3: TGTGCCAGCAGTTCGTCGACAGGGGTGGAGACCCAGTACTTC.

This sequence joins TRBV19 and TRBJ1-1; no firm D call. CDR3 length: 13 residues. The germline gives CDR1 LNHDA, CDR2 SQIVND (reference sequence). V gave up 3 bases and J gave up 4 bases, with 9 bases separating them. The CDR3 DNA is TGTGCCAGTAGTATCTCGTATATCACTGAAGCTTTCTTT. The encoded protein is CASSISYITEAFF.

V gene TRBV30 combines with J gene TRBJ1-5; D unclear. Germline V gene sequence: CDR1 GTSNPN, CDR2 SVGIG (reference sequence). The CDR3 runs to 16 residues. The V end lost 1 base, the J end lost 6 bases, and 19 bases lay between the germline ends. CDR3: CAWSAPGATGGQPQHF. For the CDR3, the DNA is TGTGCCTGGAGTGCACCGGGAGCCACCGGCGGTCAGCCCCAGCATTTT.

This clone was recorded only once. The chain links TRBV29-1 to TRBJ2-1; tentative D call: TRBD2 (6 bases). The length of the CDR3 is 14 residues. V lost 6 bases and J 0 bases, leaving 12 bases between the germline ends. CDR1 and CDR2 from the germline V gene are SQVTM and ANQGSEA. CDR3 sequence (DNA): TGCAGCGTGTTTGAGGAGGGCTCCTACAATGAGCAGTTCTTC. Translated: CSVFEEGSYNEQFF.

Only one count was recorded for this clone. The V and J genes are TRBV28 and TRBJ2-3; 7 nucleotides line up with TRBD1. J was trimmed by 1 base and V by 4 bases; bases with no gene match: 2. CDR3 size: 14 residues. Germline loops: CDR1 MDHEN, CDR2 SYDVKM. CDR3 region: CASSSGQGTDTQYF. In nucleotides, the CDR3 is TGTGCCAGCAGTTCTGGACAGGGCACAGATACGCAGTATTTT.

This chain joins TRBV7-3 and TRBJ2-2; no reliable D call. Germline loops: CDR1 SGHTA, CDR2 FQGTGA. The V gene lost 0 bases and the J gene lost 4 bases, with 3 bases spanning the gap. CDR3 length equals 13 residues. The CDR3 loop reads CASSLTSTGELFF. Written as DNA, the CDR3 is TGTGCCAGCAGCTTAACGAGCACCGGGGAGCTGTTTTTT.

The chain employs TRBV28 and TRBJ1-2; 7 nucleotides align to TRBD1. Germline CDR1 MDHEN, CDR2 SYDVKM. This CDR3 has 15 residues. Trimming at V came to 8 bases and at J to 4 bases, leaving 13 bases not matched to a gene. CDR3 in DNA: TGTGCCAGCGGGCTACCGGAACAGGGGAGCTATGGCTACACCTTC. It specifies CASGLPEQGSYGYTF.

V usage is TRBV21-1 and J usage is TRBJ1-1; the DNA was not compared with TRBD1, the D call given in the table. TRBV21-1 is marked as a pseudogene. The CDR3 length is 12 residues. CDR3 amino acids: CALRGRNTEAFF. CDR3 DNA: TGTGCCCTCAGGGGGAGGAACACTGAAGCTTTCTTT.

The rearrangement links TRBV7-2 to TRBJ1-4; no clear D. The CDR3 consists of 13 residues. V shed 2 bases and J shed 10 bases, with 11 bases lying between them. Germline V lookup: CDR1 SGHTA, CDR2 FQGNSA. For the CDR3, the DNA is TGTGCCAGCAGCTTACCCCCCCCTGGAAAACTGTTTTTT. It yields the protein CASSLPPPGKLFF.

The CDR3 DNA follows: TGTGCCAGTAGTCGCATGGACAATGAGCAGTTCTTC. Protein sequence: CASSRMDNEQFF. The chain is built from TRBV19 and TRBJ2-1; D not certain. Trimming took 5 bases from V and 5 from J, leaving 7 bases between them. Germline CDR1 is LNHDA and CDR2 is SQIVND (reference sequence). CDR3 length equals 12 residues.

This sequence joins TRBV28 and TRBJ1-2; possible D gene TRBD1, 6 bases. V lost 8 bases and J 8 bases, leaving 12 bases between the germline ends. This CDR3 spans 11 amino acids. Germline lookup yields CDR1 MDHEN and CDR2 SYDVKM. In DNA, the CDR3 is TGTGCCAGCGGAGCAGGGGAGGGCTACACCTTC. Its translation: CASGAGEGYTF.

V is TRBV18 and J is TRBJ2-3, with TRBD2 matching over 10 bases. Germline trimming cut 5 bases from V and 6 bases from J; bases unmatched to any gene: 5. Germline V gives CDR1 KGHSH, CDR2 LQKENI. The CDR3 loop spans 14 amino acids. This CDR3 is CASSEREGSDTQYF. CDR3 DNA: TGTGCCAGCTCAGAGCGGGAGGGCTCGGATACGCAGTATTTT.

J is TRBJ2-5 and V is TRBV9, with 14 bases fitting TRBD2. CDR3 length: 16 amino acids. Germline trimming cut 3 bases from V and 5 bases from J; bases unmatched to any gene: 6. Germline V gene lookup returns CDR1 SGDLS and CDR2 YYNGEE. In nucleotides, the CDR3 is TGTGCCAGCAGCGAAGGACTAGCGGGAGGTTCTGAGACCCAGTACTTC. Translation gives CASSEGLAGGSETQYF.

The V gene is TRBV19, the J gene TRBJ1-5; possible D gene TRBD1, 6 bases. The V end lost 2 bases, the J end lost 7 bases, and 21 bases lay between the germline ends. CDR1 is LNHDA, CDR2 SQIVND, per germline (reference sequence). The CDR3 consists of 17 residues. The CDR3 DNA reads as TGTGCCAGTAGTATAAGACAGGCACAAAGTGGGGCCCAGCCCCAGCATTTT. Amino acid sequence: CASSIRQAQSGAQPQHF.

CDR3 sequence: CASKGDSSSGNTIYF. CDR3 sequence (DNA): TGTGCCAGCAAAGGGGACAGCTCCTCTGGAAACACCATATATTTT. This chain uses TRBV2 with TRBJ1-3; 7 bases agree with TRBD1. The V segment lost 7 bases and the J segment 0 bases; nucleotides outside the gene matches: 6. From germline, CDR1 is SNHLY and CDR2 FYNNEI. The CDR3 loop spans 15 amino acids.

The genes are TRBV19 and TRBJ1-5; no reliable D call. This CDR3 region has 12 residues. V lost 7 bases to trimming and J lost 10 bases, with 14 bases between them. The germline CDR1 and CDR2 sequences are LNHDA and SQIVND (reference sequence). CDR3 sequence (DNA): TGTGCCAGTAAACCGGCCGCGGGACCCCAGCATTTT. Protein sequence: CASKPAAGPQHF.

V usage is TRBV19 and J usage is TRBJ2-7; 10 bases align to TRBD1. This CDR3 spans 16 amino acids. Germline assignment: CDR1 LNHDA and CDR2 SQIVND (reference sequence). Trimming removed 1 base from V and 4 bases from J; junction bases left unmatched: 7. The CDR3 region is CASSIAPGQGQYEQYF. The CDR3, as DNA: TGTGCCAGTAGTATAGCCCCGGGACAGGGGCAGTACGAGCAGTACTTC. Based on the CDR3 plus reference TRBV19 and TRBJ2-7, the full variable domain is DGGITQSPKYLFRKEGQNVTLSCEQNLNHDAMYWYRQDPGQGLRLIYYSQIVNDFQKGDIAEGYSVSREKKESFPLTVTSAQKNPTAFYLCASSIAPGQGQYEQYFGPGTRLTVT.

The gene calls are TRBV7-2 and TRBJ2-5; D not certain. CDR1 and CDR2 from the germline V gene are SGHTA and FQGNSA. The CDR3 is 15 amino acids. The germline V and J ends were trimmed by 0 bases and 1 base, with 9 bases remaining between them. The chain's CDR3 is CASSLAGSVQETQYF. CDR3 coding DNA: TGTGCCAGCAGCTTAGCAGGGTCGGTCCAAGAGACCCAGTACTTC.

This sequence joins TRBV27 and TRBJ2-1; TRBD1 matches at 9 bases. J was trimmed by 13 bases and V by 5 bases; bases with no gene match: 12. The CDR3 totals 14 residues. Germline V CDR1 and CDR2: MNHEY, SMNVEV (reference sequence). The CDR3 loop is CASSTYRGRTDQFF. In nucleotides, the CDR3 is TGTGCCAGCAGTACTTACAGGGGGCGGACCGACCAGTTCTTC.

V and J are TRBV5-4 and TRBJ2-1, with 7 nucleotides matching TRBD2. There are 15 residues in the CDR3. Trimming cost V 6 bases and J 2 bases; bases outside gene matches: 8. The germline V gene encodes CDR1 SGHNT and CDR2 YYREEE (reference sequence). CDR3 coding DNA: TGTGCCAGCAACAGGCGGGAGAGTACCTACAATGAGCAGTTCTTC. It yields the protein CASNRRESTYNEQFF.

V gene TRBV28 combines with J gene TRBJ2-2; D is tentatively TRBD1 or TRBD2 (5 bases each). Trimming shortened V by 6 bases and J by 4 bases, and 12 bases separated the two germline ends. From germline, CDR1 is MDHEN and CDR2 SYDVKM. The CDR3 has 14 residues. As DNA, the CDR3 is TGTGCCAGCAGCCGGGACGTTGCCACCGGGGAGCTGTTTTTT. Amino acid sequence: CASSRDVATGELFF.

This chain connects TRBV12-2 to TRBJ2-1; the D segment call TRBD2 is taken from the table without a DNA check. TRBV12-2 is deemed a pseudogene. The CDR3 length is 15 residues. The CDR3 DNA follows: TGTGCAAGTCGCCTACTAGCGGGAGTCTGGAATGAGCAGTTCTTC. Encoded protein: CASRLLAGVWNEQFF.

The chain couples TRBV3-1 (or the pseudogene TRBV3-2) to TRBJ1-5; D is unresolved. Per the germline V gene, CDR1 is LGHDT and CDR2 is YNNKEL (reference sequence). The CDR3 is 14 amino acids. With 1 base removed from V and 3 bases from J, the gap between germline ends came to 7 bases. CDR3 DNA sequence: TGTGCCAGCAGCCAAGGACGGGCCAATCAGCCCCAGCATTTT. Residues: CASSQGRANQPQHF.

The rearrangement uses TRBV7-2 and TRBJ2-2; the D gene is possibly TRBD1 (6 bases). Germline lookup yields CDR1 SGHTA and CDR2 FQGNSA. This CDR3 spans 15 amino acids. Trimming shortened V by 6 bases and J by 0 bases, and 11 bases separated the two germline ends. CDR3 region: CASRTGHTNTGELFF. For the CDR3, the DNA is TGTGCCAGCAGAACGGGACACACGAACACCGGGGAGCTGTTTTTT.

The gene calls are TRBV6-1 and TRBJ1-1; TRBD1 matches at 7 bases. CDR1 and CDR2 from the germline V gene are MNHNS and SASEGT. The V gene end was trimmed by 2 bases and the J gene end by 5 bases; junction bases not matched to a gene: 11. The CDR3 extends over 16 amino acids. CDR3 coding DNA: TGTGCCAGCAGTGAATGGACAGGTCGGGGTAGGACTGAAGCTTTCTTT. It codes for CASSEWTGRGRTEAFF.

The rearrangement joins TRBV3-1 (or the pseudogene TRBV3-2) to TRBJ2-5; TRBD2 matches at 11 bases. After removal of 0 bases from V and 2 bases from J, the junction contained 5 bases not matched to a gene. This CDR3 has 17 amino acids. Germline lookup yields CDR1 LGHDT and CDR2 YNNKEL (reference sequence). DNA for the CDR3: TGTGCCAGCAGCCAAGATCGGACTAGCGGGCGGCAAGAGACCCAGTACTTC. Protein sequence: CASSQDRTSGRQETQYF.

This chain connects TRBV4-1 to TRBJ1-1; 7 bases agree with TRBD1. Germline V gene sequence: CDR1 MGHRA, CDR2 YSYEKL. Trimming cost V 2 bases and J 6 bases; bases outside gene matches: 9. The CDR3 totals 15 residues. The CDR3 sequence is CASSQPTGQTPEAFF. The DNA of the CDR3 is TGCGCCAGCAGCCAACCGACAGGGCAAACGCCTGAAGCTTTCTTT.

The chain links TRBV5-5 to TRBJ2-3; the D is unclear. Germline CDR1 SGHKS, CDR2 YYEKEE (reference sequence). V was pared by 0 bases and J by 2 bases, with 7 bases between. The CDR3 is made up of 14 amino acids. CDR3 nucleotides: TGTGCCAGCAGCTTGGCCATTCCCACAGATACGCAGTATTTT. It codes for CASSLAIPTDTQYF.